This T cell receptor beta chain was sequenced during a study of T cell responses to AZD1222 COVID-19 vaccine. Study background: Analysis merged second doses at about 4 or about 12 weeks. Regarding the study as a whole: Spike-specific TCR depth and breadth grew after two AZD1222 doses. Spike-spanning, vaccine-associated CD4 TCRs were dominant at 160-218 and 743-854.

Germline CDR1 reads SEHNR; CDR2 reads FQNEAQ (reference sequence). The CDR3 contains 12 residues. V lost 3 bases to trimming and J lost 6 bases, with 9 bases between them. With regard to this clone: What it recognizes is unknown.

Sequenced by immunoSEQ multiplex PCR; TCRdb stores in-frame clones only, minus some. The sample includes more than 110,000 clones, more than 85% seen only once; the top ten take just over 5%. The sample here was peripheral blood, taken on day 0 of AZD1222 vaccination. The receptor comes from an adult in good health. V and J are TRBV7-9 and TRBJ2-7, with D unresolved. The chain's CDR3 is CASSLTTGEQYF. The CDR3 DNA reads as TGTGCCAGCAGCTTGACGACCGGCGAGCAGTACTTC.